The 14 T cell receptor beta chains given below trace back to one sample, sequenced in a study of CD8 T cells in Susac syndrome (dated by TCRdb to about 2019). Libraries were prepared through the immunoSEQ multiplex PCR assay. RNA was extracted with the RNeasy kit and 0.5 to 1 ug was reverse transcribed using random hexamers. The raw public reads went through TCRdb reprocessing: fastp at Q25, MiXCR clone calling, in-frame beta chains kept. Each record represents a unique CDR3 protein, reported with the most common genes and DNA among its rows. This sample lists about 47,000 distinct CDR3 sequences; more than 85% were detected once. The ten largest clones represent 0.4% to 0.5% of the sample. Sequencing used CD8+ T cells from PBMCs. The source of these receptors is a human donor in good health.

This chain uses TRBV4-3 with TRBJ2-3; no reliable D call. V lost 0 bases and J 1 base, leaving 17 bases between the germline ends. Germline CDR1 and CDR2: LGHNA and YSLEER. This CDR3 comprises 18 residues. CDR3 sequence: CASSQEWLRDTGTDTQYF. The DNA for the CDR3 is TGCGCCAGCAGCCAAGAGTGGTTACGAGACACTGGCACAGATACGCAGTATTTT.

In DNA, the CDR3 is TGTGCCAGCAGCGTAGGGGGACAGGGAAGGAATCAGCCCCAGCATTTT. It translates to CASSVGGQGRNQPQHF. The chain combines TRBV9 with TRBJ1-5; 9 bases fit TRBD1. After removal of 0 bases from V and 4 bases from J, the junction contained 5 bases not matched to a gene. Germline V gene lookup returns CDR1 SGDLS and CDR2 YYNGEE. The CDR3 is made up of 16 amino acids.

The chain uses TRBV15 and TRBJ2-1, with TRBD2 matching over 8 bases. Germline V gene data show CDR1 as LNHNV and CDR2 as YYDKDF (reference sequence). J lost 7 bases, V lost 5 bases, and 13 bases had no gene match. The CDR3 length is 16 residues. CDR3 protein: CATSQAGAGVGNEQFF. CDR3 bases: TGTGCCACCAGCCAAGCGGGGGCGGGAGTAGGGAATGAGCAGTTCTTC.

The J gene is TRBJ1-1, the V gene TRBV11-2; D gene uncertain. Germline V gene lookup returns CDR1 SGHAT and CDR2 FQNNGV. CDR3 size: 16 residues. The ends were cut back, 0 bases at V and 4 bases at J, with 15 bases in the middle. The CDR3 loop is CASSLDRRILSTEAFF. The CDR3 coding sequence is TGTGCCAGCAGCTTAGATAGGCGGATCTTGAGCACTGAAGCTTTCTTT. The full variable domain, with the rest looked up from reference TRBV11-2 and TRBJ1-1, is EAGVAQSPRYKIIEKRQSVAFWCNPISGHATLYWYQQILGQGPKLLIQFQNNGVVDDSQLPKDRFSAERLKGVDSTLKIQPAKLEDSAVYLCASSLDRRILSTEAFFGQGTRLTVV.

This clonotype appeared a single time. At one boundary the junction diverges from the germline segment, which might be a read error. V usage is TRBV10-3 and J usage is TRBJ2-1; TRBD2 matches 8 bases. Germline loops: CDR1 ENHRY, CDR2 SYGVKD. The CDR3 length is 13 residues. CDR3 loop: CAISEVIERERFF. The CDR3 coding sequence is TGTGCCATCAGTGAGGTAATCGAGCGGGAGCGGTTCTTC.

The gene calls are TRBV19 and TRBJ2-2; TRBD2 might be the D (5 bases). V lost 5 bases to trimming and J lost 1 base, with 14 bases between them. CDR3 length: 16 amino acids. Germline lookup yields CDR1 LNHDA and CDR2 SQIVND (reference sequence). The CDR3 is CASSPLGGLNTGELFF. Written as DNA, the CDR3 is TGTGCCAGTAGTCCTCTGGGCGGGCTGAACACCGGGGAGCTGTTTTTT.

V and J are TRBV7-9 and TRBJ2-2; TRBD2 matches at 13 bases. CDR3 length equals 19 residues. V shed 5 bases and J 4 bases; nucleotides not matched to a gene: 13. From germline, CDR1 is SEHNR and CDR2 FQNEAQ (reference sequence). The CDR3 loop reads CASSTRTSGSQRGTGELFF. In DNA, the CDR3 is TGTGCCAGCAGCACGAGGACTAGCGGGAGCCAACGGGGCACCGGGGAGCTGTTTTTT.

V and J are TRBV30 and TRBJ2-7; either TRBD1 or TRBD2 may supply D (7 bases each). V shed 3 bases and J shed 6 bases, with 15 bases lying between them. Germline V gene data show CDR1 as GTSNPN and CDR2 as SVGIG (reference sequence). This CDR3 region has 13 residues. The CDR3 DNA reads as TGTGCCTGGAGGCTGACAGGGAGGGGCGAGCAGTACTTC. This translates into CAWRLTGRGEQYF.

The CDR3 bases are TGTGCCAGTACCAGTGGAAATCAGCCCCAGCATTTT. This sequence encodes CASTSGNQPQHF. V usage is TRBV19 and J usage is TRBJ1-5; D is uncertain. Trimming stripped 7 bases from V and 4 bases from J, with 8 bases between. Germline V gene data show CDR1 as LNHDA and CDR2 as SQIVND (reference sequence). This CDR3 comprises 12 residues.

This rearrangement joins TRBV20-1 to TRBJ2-7; unclear D gene. Per germline, CDR1 DFQATT and CDR2 SNEGSKA (reference sequence). V was pared by 6 bases and J by 1 base, with 16 bases between. The CDR3 is 14 amino acids. DNA for the CDR3: TGCAGTGCATCGGACCGCTCTTCTTCCTACGAGCAGTACTTC. It specifies CSASDRSSSYEQYF.

The chain uses TRBV24-1 and TRBJ2-2, with 14 bases lining up with TRBD2. The germline V gene encodes CDR1 KGHDR and CDR2 SFDVKD. The CDR3 has 18 residues. V dropped 5 bases and J dropped 2; count of bases not matched to a gene: 6. The CDR3 sequence is CATSVGTSGRGNTGELFF. For the CDR3, the DNA is TGTGCCACCAGTGTGGGGACTAGCGGGAGAGGTAACACCGGGGAGCTGTTTTTT.

The chain carries TRBV7-2 and TRBJ1-2, with D possibly matching TRBD1 (5 bases). CDR3 size: 12 residues. Germline CDR1 SGHTA, CDR2 FQGNSA. The V end was cut by 6 bases, the J end by 4 bases, with 9 bases between. The CDR3 is CASRGQGYGYTF. The CDR3 coding sequence is TGTGCCAGCAGGGGGCAGGGCTATGGCTACACCTTC.

The chain carries TRBV27 and TRBJ2-1, with D perhaps matching TRBD2 (7 bases). The germline V gene has CDR1 MNHEY and CDR2 SMNVEV (reference sequence). Trimming cost V 6 bases and J 7 bases, with 19 bases left between them. The CDR3 loop spans 15 amino acids. DNA for the CDR3: TGTGCCAGCAGCCTTAGGGGGGGTCTTCGGAATGAGCAGTTCTTC. Translated, it gives CASSLRGGLRNEQFF.

The chain links TRBV25-1 to TRBJ2-1; D is perhaps TRBD1 or TRBD2 (6 bases each). The CDR3 length is 14 residues. V was clipped by 3 bases and J by 4 bases, with 10 bases between them. Per germline, CDR1 MGHDK and CDR2 SYGVNS. The CDR3 DNA follows: TGTGCCAGCAGTGATACAGGGACTTACAATGAGCAGTTCTTC. Encoded protein: CASSDTGTYNEQFF.